The rows below give T cell receptor beta chains drawn from one sample of a study of blood T cell repertoires in COVID-19. Method: immunoSEQ multiplex PCR; TCRdb's copy keeps in-frame clones and lacks some. This sample has about 320,000 clones, with 70% to 90% found just once. Sequenced sample: peripheral blood. Source of these receptors: a human donor in a cohort sampled during active COVID-19. The CDR3 runs from the conserved cysteine through the conserved F or W. A D gene is named only where the DNA matches it firmly. Rows may omit the clone size; those that give it use once, few, many or a size class.

D: -; size: once; V: TRBV4-1; J: TRBJ1-5; CDR3: CASSPILNQPQHF; DNA: TGCGCCAGCAGTCCTATCCTGAATCAGCCCCAGCATTTT
D: -; size: -; V: TRBV10-3; J: TRBJ2-1; CDR3: CATRAAYNEQFF; DNA: TGTGCCACGAGAGCGGCCTACAATGAGCAGTTCTTC
D: TRBD1; size: -; V: TRBV10-2; J: TRBJ2-7; CDR3: CASSEQGVYEQYF; DNA: TGCGCCAGCAGCGAACAGGGGGTCTACGAGCAGTACTTC
D: TRBD1; size: -; V: TRBV9; J: TRBJ2-2; CDR3: CASTEGGTGTTGELFF; DNA: TGTGCCAGCACCGAGGGCGGGACAGGGACCACCGGGGAGCTGTTTTTT
D: -; size: -; V: TRBV5-5; J: TRBJ1-1; CDR3: CASSLGVAVGTEAFF; DNA: TGTGCCAGCAGCTTAGGGGTTGCGGTTGGCACTGAAGCTTTCTTT
D: TRBD1; size: -; V: TRBV6-5; J: TRBJ2-7; CDR3: CASRSNRGWYEQYF; DNA: TGTGCCAGCAGATCAAACAGGGGTTGGTACGAGCAGTACTTC
D: TRBD1; size: -; V: TRBV5-4; J: TRBJ1-2; CDR3: CASSLAGAGGRNGYTF; DNA: TGTGCCAGCAGCTTGGCGGGGGCAGGGGGCAGAAATGGCTACACCTTC
D: -; size: -; V: TRBV5-1; J: TRBJ1-2; CDR3: CASGGGTGGYTF; DNA: TGCGCCAGCGGTGGAGGGACGGGGGGCTACACCTTC
D: -; size: -; V: TRBV11-2; J: TRBJ2-7; CDR3: CASSFSGAGEQYF; DNA: TGTGCCAGCAGCTTTAGTGGCGCGGGGGAGCAGTACTTC
D: TRBD1; size: -; V: TRBV5-4; J: TRBJ1-3; CDR3: CASGDRGSGNTIYF; DNA: TGTGCCAGCGGGGACAGGGGATCTGGAAACACCATATATTTT
D: -; size: -; V: TRBV7-9; J: TRBJ1-6; CDR3: CASTPRPAGANSPLHF; DNA: TGTGCCAGCACCCCCCGACCGGCAGGGGCAAATTCACCCCTCCACTTT
D: TRBD2; size: -; V: TRBV24-1; J: TRBJ2-3; CDR3: CATRGLAGAEDTQYF; DNA: TGTGCCACCCGGGGACTAGCGGGGGCCGAAGATACGCAGTATTTT
D: -; size: -; V: TRBV3-1/TRBV3-2; J: TRBJ1-2; CDR3: CASGQLLYGYTF; DNA: TGTGCCAGCGGGCAGCTTCTTTACGGCTACACCTTC
D: -; size: -; V: TRBV11-2; J: TRBJ1-5; CDR3: CASSLTDSNQPQHF; DNA: TGTGCCAGCAGCCTGACTGATAGCAATCAGCCCCAGCATTTT